These 3 T cell receptor beta chains were all obtained from the same sample, sequenced in a study of tumor and adjacent non-tumor tissue in lung cancer. No cell sorting was done before RNA was extracted from the tissue. TCRbeta libraries were built with three rounds of nested PCR, modified from ARM-PCR. A single record per CDR3 protein comes from TCRdb applying MiXCR to the multiplex PCR reads. In the table there are approximately 130,000 distinct CDR3 sequences, roughly 67% of which are singletons. Sequencing was carried out using lung tumor tissue. These receptors were obtained from a man aged 25-45 years with non-small cell lung cancer.

A word on this clonotype: A read error is possible here, since a much larger clone lies one base away. The rearrangement links TRBV24-1 to TRBJ2-6; either TRBD1 or TRBD2 may supply D (5 bases each). This CDR3 comprises 14 residues. Per the germline V gene, CDR1 is KGHDR and CDR2 is SFDVKD. The CDR3 sequence is CVTGAAAGANVLTF. The DNA of the CDR3 is TGTGTCACCGGGGCAGCCGCTGGGGCCAACGTCCTGACTTTC.

V and J are TRBV5-1 and TRBJ1-4; D unresolved. The ends were cut back, 4 bases at V and 3 bases at J, with 25 bases in the middle. The CDR3 has 19 residues. Germline V gene data show CDR1 as SGHRS and CDR2 as YFSETQ. In DNA form, the CDR3 reads TGCGCCAGCAGCCCCCGGGAGGGCAGATCTTCATCGGCTAATGAAAAACTGTTTTTT. Translation gives CASSPREGRSSSANEKLFF.

Of note for this clonotype: A read error may be the cause here, since a much bigger clone is one base away. The chain uses TRBV12-3 or TRBV12-4 and TRBJ2-1; no reliable D call. Trimming left V 2 bases short and J 4 bases short, with 15 bases between. This CDR3 contains 16 residues. This chain's CDR3 is CASSLRGGSVYNEQFF. CDR3 bases: TGTGCCAGCAGTTTACGTGGCGGCAGCGTTTACAATGAGCAGTTCTTC.